A single T cell receptor beta chain is shown here with its context. The antigen it binds to is not known. No quality values exist for individual bases; no much larger clone is one base distant. The reads were generated on an Illumina NovaSeq 6000. Using 5'RACE with constant-segment primers, TCRalpha and TCRbeta cDNA libraries were constructed, with sample barcodes and unique molecular identifiers added in the process. Trizol reagent was used to extract RNA from every sample. Library amplification was performed in two PCR steps, and a second sample barcode and Illumina TruSeq adapters were introduced in the second step. The libraries were sequenced on an Illumina NovaSeq using 2 x 150 bp paired-end reads. As for how the authors treated the data: Reads were demultiplexed and collapsed into UMI-guided consensus sequences with migec v1.2.7. Using mixcr v2.1.11, UMI consensuses were aligned to TRA and TRB V and J templates and then assembled into clonotypes. Expanded or contracted clonotypes were those called significant by both edgeR and NoisET, with noise models trained on biological replicates. For edgeR calls, the thresholds were a false discovery rate-adjusted p below 0.01 and a log2 fold-change of 1. As an exploratory analysis of dynamics, max-normalized trajectories of the 1000 most abundant clonotypes were examined with PCA combined with hierarchical clustering. Separately sequenced CD4+ and CD8+ repertoires were used to assign the CD4 or CD8 phenotype of responding clones. TCRdb reworked the public reads: Q25 trimming with fastp, MiXCR clone assembly, productive beta chains retained. Here each entry gathers all rows of one CDR3 protein and keeps the most common genes and DNA. It is TCRdb's table, rather than the study itself, that gives the V and J calls and clone size. This sample has 400,000 to 500,000 distinct CDR3 sequences in its table, and around 20% of those were observed once. Of the sample, roughly 8.4% is held by the ten largest clones.

Ficoll-Paque density gradient centrifugation was the method used to isolate PBMCs. This sample was included in a study of T-cell memory formation after mild COVID-19 (dated by TCRdb to the early 2020s). Some background on the complete study: Most TCR sequence clusters were specific to one of the two donors. Two young, previously healthy adult volunteers, one female and one male, were included in the cohort. Longitudinal TCRalpha and TCRbeta repertoire sequencing tracked T-cell clones expanding and contracting after mild COVID-19 in two donors. Overall study results and their limits: Some responding clones were detected in pre-infection memory, suggesting pre-existing cross-reactive memory T cells joined the SARS-CoV-2 response. Clones that contracted from day 15 to 85 showed balanced CD4/CD8 phenotypes, whereas a second wave of clones that expanded from day 15 to 37 leaned towards CD4+. The study included only two mild cases, and larger cohorts that include severe cases with pre-infection samples were judged to be necessary. SARS-CoV-2 specificity of the second-wave clones peaking on day 37 was not confirmed. Contracting CD4+ clones turned up mainly in the CM and EM memory subsets, whereas EMRA was where CD8+ clones were enriched.

V is shortened by 3 bases, J by 6 bases, and the region joining them spans 13 bases. The germline V gene sets CDR1 to MNHNS and CDR2 to SASEGT. Including cysteine and phenylalanine, the CDR3 has 14 amino acids. Only CDR3 DNA remains: 42 bases, in frame from the first base. Sequenced: PBMCs or a T cell subset sorted from them (not recorded which). This TCR was recovered from an adult woman who had mild COVID-19 (a few samples of this study predate the infection). The sample titles of this study are shuffled in the database, so cell type and time point are left out; the donor was told from shared clones. The rearrangement joined TRBV6-1 to TRBJ2-3, and the D gene may be TRBD1, 5 bases matching. The CDR3 protein sequence reads: CASSDSGPDDTQYF. The DNA reads TGTGCCAGCAGTGATTCAGGGCCAGATGATACGCAGTATTTT.